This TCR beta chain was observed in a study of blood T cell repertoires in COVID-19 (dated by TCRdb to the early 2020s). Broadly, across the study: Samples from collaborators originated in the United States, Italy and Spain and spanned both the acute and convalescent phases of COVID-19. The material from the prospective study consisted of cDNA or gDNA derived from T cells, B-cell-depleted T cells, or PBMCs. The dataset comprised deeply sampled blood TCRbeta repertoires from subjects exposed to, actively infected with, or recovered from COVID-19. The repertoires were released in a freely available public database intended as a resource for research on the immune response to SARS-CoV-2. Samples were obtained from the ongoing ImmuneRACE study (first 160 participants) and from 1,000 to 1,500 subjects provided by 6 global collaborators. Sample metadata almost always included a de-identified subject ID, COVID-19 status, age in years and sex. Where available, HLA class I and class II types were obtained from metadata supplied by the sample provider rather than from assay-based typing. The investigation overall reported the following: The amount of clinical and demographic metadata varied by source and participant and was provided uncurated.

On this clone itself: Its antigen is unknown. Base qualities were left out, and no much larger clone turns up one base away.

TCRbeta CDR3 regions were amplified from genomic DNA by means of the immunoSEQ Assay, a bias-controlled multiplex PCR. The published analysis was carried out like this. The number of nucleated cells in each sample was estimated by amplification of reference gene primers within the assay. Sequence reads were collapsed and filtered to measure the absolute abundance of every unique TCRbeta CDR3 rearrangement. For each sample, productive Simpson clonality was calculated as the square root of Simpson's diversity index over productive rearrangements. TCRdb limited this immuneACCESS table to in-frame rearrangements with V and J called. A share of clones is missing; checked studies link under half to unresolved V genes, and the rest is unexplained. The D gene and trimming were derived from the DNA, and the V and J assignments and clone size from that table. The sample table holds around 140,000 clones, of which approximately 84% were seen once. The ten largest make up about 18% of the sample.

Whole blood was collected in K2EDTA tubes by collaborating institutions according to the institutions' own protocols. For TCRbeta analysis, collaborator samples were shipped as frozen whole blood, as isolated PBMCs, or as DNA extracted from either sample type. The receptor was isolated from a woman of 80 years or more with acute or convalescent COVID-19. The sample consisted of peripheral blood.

The base sequence is TGTGCCAGCAGTTTCCGCAGGGGAAATGGCTACACCTTC. This encodes CASSFRRGNGYTF. The chain employs TRBV12-3 or TRBV12-4 and TRBJ1-2; the D gene is possibly TRBD1, with 6 bases matching. The CDR3, cysteine through phenylalanine, is 13 amino acids long. Only the CDR3 region is kept as DNA, spanning 39 bases read in frame from base 1. V is clipped by 3 bases and J by 6 bases, and the sequence between their germline boundaries is 11 bases long.